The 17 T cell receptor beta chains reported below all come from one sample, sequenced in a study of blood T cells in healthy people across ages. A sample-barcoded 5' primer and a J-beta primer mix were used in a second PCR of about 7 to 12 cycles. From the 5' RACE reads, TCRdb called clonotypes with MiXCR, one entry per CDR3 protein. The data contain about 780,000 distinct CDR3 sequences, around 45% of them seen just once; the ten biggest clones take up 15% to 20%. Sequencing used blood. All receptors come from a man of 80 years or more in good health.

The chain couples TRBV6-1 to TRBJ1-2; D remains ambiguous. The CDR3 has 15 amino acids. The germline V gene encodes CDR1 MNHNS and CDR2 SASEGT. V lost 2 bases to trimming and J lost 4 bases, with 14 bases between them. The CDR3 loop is CASSERVSRAYGYTF. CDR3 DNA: TGTGCCAGCAGTGAACGGGTCAGTAGGGCCTATGGCTACACCTTC.

Written as DNA, the CDR3 is TGCAGCGTTAGAAGGAATGACAATGAGCAGTTCTTC. Translation gives CSVRRNDNEQFF. V and J are TRBV29-1 and TRBJ2-1; unclear D gene. Germline loops: CDR1 SQVTM, CDR2 ANQGSEA. Trimming took off 5 bases at V and 5 bases at J, with 10 bases between the two ends. CDR3 length: 12 amino acids.

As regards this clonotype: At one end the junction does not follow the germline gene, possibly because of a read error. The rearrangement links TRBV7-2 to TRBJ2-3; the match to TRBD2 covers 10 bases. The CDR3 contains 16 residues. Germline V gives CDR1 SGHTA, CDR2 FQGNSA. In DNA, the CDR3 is TGTGCTAGCAGCCTGGCCCCTAGCGGGAGTCTAGATACGCAGTATTTT. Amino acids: CASSLAPSGSLDTQYF. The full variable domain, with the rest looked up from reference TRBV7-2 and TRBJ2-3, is GAGVSQSPSNKVTEKGKDVELRCDPISGHTALYWYRQSLGQGLEFLIYFQGNSAPDKSGLPSDRFSAERTGGSVSTLTIQRTQQEDSAVYLCASSLAPSGSLDTQYFGPGTRLTVL.

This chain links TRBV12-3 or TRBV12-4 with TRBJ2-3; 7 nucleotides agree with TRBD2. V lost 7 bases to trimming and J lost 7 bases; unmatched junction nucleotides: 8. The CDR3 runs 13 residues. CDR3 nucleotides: TGTGCCAGCACCACTAGCGAGGAGAATACGCAGTATTTT. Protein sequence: CASTTSEENTQYF.

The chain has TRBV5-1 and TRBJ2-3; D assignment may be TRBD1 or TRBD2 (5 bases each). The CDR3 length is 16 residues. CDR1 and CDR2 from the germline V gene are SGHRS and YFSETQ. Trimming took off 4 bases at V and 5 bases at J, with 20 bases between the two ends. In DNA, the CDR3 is TGCGCCAGCAGCCAACTATCGAATCAGGGAGTAGATACGCAGTATTTT. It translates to CASSQLSNQGVDTQYF.

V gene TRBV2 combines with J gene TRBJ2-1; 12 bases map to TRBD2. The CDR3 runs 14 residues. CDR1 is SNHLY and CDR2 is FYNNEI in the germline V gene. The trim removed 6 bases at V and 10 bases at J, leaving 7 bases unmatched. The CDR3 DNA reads TGTGCCAGCAGGGGGACTAGCGGGCTTTACGAGCAGTTCTTC. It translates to CASRGTSGLYEQFF.

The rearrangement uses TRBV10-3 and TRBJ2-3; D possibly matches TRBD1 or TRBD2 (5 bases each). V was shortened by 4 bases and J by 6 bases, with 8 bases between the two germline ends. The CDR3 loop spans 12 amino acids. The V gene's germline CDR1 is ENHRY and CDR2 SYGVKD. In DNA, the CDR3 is TGTGCCATCAGTGGGGACGGGGATACGCAGTATTTT. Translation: CAISGDGDTQYF.

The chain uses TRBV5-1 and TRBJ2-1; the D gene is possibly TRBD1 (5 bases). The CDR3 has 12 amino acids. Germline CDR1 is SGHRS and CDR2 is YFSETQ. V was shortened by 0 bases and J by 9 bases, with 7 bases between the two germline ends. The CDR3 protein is CASSLDQGEQFF. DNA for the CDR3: TGCGCCAGCAGCTTGGATCAGGGTGAGCAGTTCTTC.

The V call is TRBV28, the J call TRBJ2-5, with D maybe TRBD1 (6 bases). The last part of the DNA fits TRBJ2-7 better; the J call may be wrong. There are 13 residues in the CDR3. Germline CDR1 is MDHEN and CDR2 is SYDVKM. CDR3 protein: CASSVPDSDEQYF. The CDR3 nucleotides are TGTGCCAGCAGTGTCCCGGACAGCGACGAGCAGTACTTC.

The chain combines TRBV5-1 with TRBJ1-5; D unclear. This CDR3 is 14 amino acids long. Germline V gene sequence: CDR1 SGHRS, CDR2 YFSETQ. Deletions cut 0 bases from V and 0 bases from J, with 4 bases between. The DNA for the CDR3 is TGCGCCAGCAGCTTGGACGGTAGCAATCAGCCCCAGCATTTT. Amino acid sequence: CASSLDGSNQPQHF.

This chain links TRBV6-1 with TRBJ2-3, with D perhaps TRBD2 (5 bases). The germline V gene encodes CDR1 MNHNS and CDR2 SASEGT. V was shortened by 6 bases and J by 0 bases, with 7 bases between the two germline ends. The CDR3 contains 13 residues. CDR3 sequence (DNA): TGTGCCAGCAGGGGAGATAGCACAGATACGCAGTATTTT. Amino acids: CASRGDSTDTQYF.

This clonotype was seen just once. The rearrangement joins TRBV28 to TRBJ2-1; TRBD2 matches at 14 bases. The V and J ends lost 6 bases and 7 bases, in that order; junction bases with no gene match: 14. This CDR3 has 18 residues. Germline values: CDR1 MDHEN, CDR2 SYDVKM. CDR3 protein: CASSPTQGLAGDWNEQFF. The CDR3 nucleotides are TGTGCCAGCAGCCCTACGCAGGGACTAGCGGGAGATTGGAATGAGCAGTTCTTC.

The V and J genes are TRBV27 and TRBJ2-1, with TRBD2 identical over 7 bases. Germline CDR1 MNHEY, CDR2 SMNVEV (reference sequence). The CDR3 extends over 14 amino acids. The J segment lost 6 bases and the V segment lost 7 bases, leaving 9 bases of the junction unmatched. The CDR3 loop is CASMRDYSSNEQFF. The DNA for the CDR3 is TGTGCCAGCATGCGGGACTATTCCAGCAATGAGCAGTTCTTC.

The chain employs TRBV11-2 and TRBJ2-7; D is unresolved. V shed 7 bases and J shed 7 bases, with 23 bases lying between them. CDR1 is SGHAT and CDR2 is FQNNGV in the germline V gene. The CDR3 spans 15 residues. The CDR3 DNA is TGTGCCAGCACCACTCCCCGGACGCAGTCTCATGAGCAGTACTTC. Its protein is CASTTPRTQSHEQYF.

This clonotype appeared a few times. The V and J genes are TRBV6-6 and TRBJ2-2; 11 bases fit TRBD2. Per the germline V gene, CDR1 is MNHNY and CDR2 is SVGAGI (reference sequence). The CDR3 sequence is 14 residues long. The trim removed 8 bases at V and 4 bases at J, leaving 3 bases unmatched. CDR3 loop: CASVAGGTTGELFF. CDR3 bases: TGTGCCAGCGTAGCGGGAGGGACCACCGGGGAGCTGTTTTTT.

Here the CDR3 reads CASSPTKGTGEETQYF. The CDR3 coding sequence is TGTGCCAGCAGCCCCACGAAGGGGACAGGGGAAGAGACCCAGTACTTC. The V gene is TRBV9, the J gene TRBJ2-5; 10 bases are a match to TRBD1. V was clipped by 4 bases and J by 3 bases; unmatched bases: 9. The CDR3 runs to 16 residues. Germline-derived CDR1 and CDR2 are SGDLS and YYNGEE.

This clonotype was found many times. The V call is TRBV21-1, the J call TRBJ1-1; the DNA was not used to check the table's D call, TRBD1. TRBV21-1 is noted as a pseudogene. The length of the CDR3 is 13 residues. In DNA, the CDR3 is TGTGCCAGCAGTTACAGGGGAGGCCCTGAAGCTTTCTTT. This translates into CASSYRGGPEAFF.